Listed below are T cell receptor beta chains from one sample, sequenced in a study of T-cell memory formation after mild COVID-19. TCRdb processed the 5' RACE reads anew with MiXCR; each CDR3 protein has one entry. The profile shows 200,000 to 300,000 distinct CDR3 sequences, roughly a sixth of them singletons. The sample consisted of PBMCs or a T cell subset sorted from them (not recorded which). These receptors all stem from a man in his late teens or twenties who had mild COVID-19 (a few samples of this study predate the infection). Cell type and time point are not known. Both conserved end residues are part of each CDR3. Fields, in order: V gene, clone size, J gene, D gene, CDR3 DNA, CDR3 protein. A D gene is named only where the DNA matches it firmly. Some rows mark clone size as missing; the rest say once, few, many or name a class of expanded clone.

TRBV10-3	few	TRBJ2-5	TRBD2	TGTGCCATCAGCGCCGTATTTATGGGCGGGGGAACCCAAGAGACCCAGTACTTC	CAISAVFMGGGTQETQYF
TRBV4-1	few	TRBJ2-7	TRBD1	TGCGCCAGCAGCCAAGATCCCGGGACAGGGGTAGAGCAGTACTTC	CASSQDPGTGVEQYF
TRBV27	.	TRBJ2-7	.	TGTGCCAGCAGAGCCCCCGGTTGGTTAAGGGAGCAGTACTTC	CASRAPGWLREQYF
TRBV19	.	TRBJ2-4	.	TGTGCCAGTAGTAGGGGCCACAAATCAACCAAAAACATTCAGTACTTC	CASSRGHKSTKNIQYF
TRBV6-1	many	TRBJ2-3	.	TGTGCCAGCACCAAAGAGGTGGCAGACCCCACAGATACGCAGTATTTT	CASTKEVADPTDTQYF
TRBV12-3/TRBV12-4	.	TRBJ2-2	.	TGTGCCAGCAGTTTAAACAGGGCCACCGGGGAGCTGTTTTTT	CASSLNRATGELFF
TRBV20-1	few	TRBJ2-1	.	TGCAGTGCTAGTCCTATCGGGGGCTACTCCTACAATGAGCAGTTCTTC	CSASPIGGYSYNEQFF
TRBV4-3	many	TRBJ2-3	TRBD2	TGCGCCAGCAGCCAGACCTCTCTAGCGGGGGAAGGAGATACGCAGTATTTT	CASSQTSLAGEGDTQYF
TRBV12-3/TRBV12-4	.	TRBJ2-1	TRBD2	TGTGCCAGCAGTTTAGTCGGCCCCAGCGGGGGGTTCCACAATGAGCAGTTCTTC	CASSLVGPSGGFHNEQFF
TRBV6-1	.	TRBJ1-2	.	TGTGCCAGCAGTGAAAGTAGGACCATTAACTATGGCTACACCTTC	CASSESRTINYGYTF
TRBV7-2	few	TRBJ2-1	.	TGTGCCAGCCAAGGCGCCCTCACACAGAACTACAATGAGCAGTTCTTC	CASQGALTQNYNEQFF
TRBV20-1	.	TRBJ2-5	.	TGCAGTGCTAGCCGGGGGACCACCCCAGAGACCCAGTACTTC	CSASRGTTPETQYF
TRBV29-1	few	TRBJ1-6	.	TGCAGCGCGTCACAGGATTCGGATTCACCCCTCCACTTT	CSASQDSDSPLHF
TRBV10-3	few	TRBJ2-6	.	TGTGCCATCAGTGAGCCCTCGGAAGGCAGGGCTTACTCTGGGGCCAACGTCCTGACTTTC	CAISEPSEGRAYSGANVLTF
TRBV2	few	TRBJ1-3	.	TGTGCCAGCAGCCTAGGACGGAACTTAATATATTTT	CASSLGRNLIYF
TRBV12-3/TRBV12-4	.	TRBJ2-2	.	TGTGCCAGCAGTTTAGTACTGACCCTGGGCACCGGGGAGCTGTTTTTT	CASSLVLTLGTGELFF
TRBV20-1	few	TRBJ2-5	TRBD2	TGCAGTGCTAGTGGGCGGGGGGACCAAGAGACCCAGTACTTC	CSASGRGDQETQYF
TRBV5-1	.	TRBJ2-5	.	TGCGCCAGCAGCTTGGGGGGCACGGAAGAGACCCAGTACTTC	CASSLGGTEETQYF
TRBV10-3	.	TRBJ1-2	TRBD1	TGTGCCATCCGACAGGGGGCCCGTGGCTACACCTTC	CAIRQGARGYTF
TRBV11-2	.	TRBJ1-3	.	TGTGCCAGCAGCTTAGGGGCCTTGGCCTCTGGAAACACCATATATTTT	CASSLGALASGNTIYF
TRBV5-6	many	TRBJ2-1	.	TGTGCCAGCAGCCCCTCCTTCCTCTACAATGAGCAGTTCTTC	CASSPSFLYNEQFF
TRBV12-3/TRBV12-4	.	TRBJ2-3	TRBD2	TGTGCCAGCACCCCCCTAGCGGGCGCAGATACGCAGTATTTT	CASTPLAGADTQYF
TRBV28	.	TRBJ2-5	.	TGTGCCAGCAGTCGGCCCGAGAGGGGAGAGACCCAGTACTTC	CASSRPERGETQYF
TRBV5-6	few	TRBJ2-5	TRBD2	TGTGCCAGCAGTCCCCGGACTAGCGTCGAGACCCAGTACTTC	CASSPRTSVETQYF
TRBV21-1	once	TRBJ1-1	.	TGTGCCAGCAGCAATGGTAGCAAAACCCCGAACACTGAAGCTTTCTTT	CASSNGSKTPNTEAFF
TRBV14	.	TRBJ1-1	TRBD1	TGTGCCAGCAGCCCGTGGACAGGGGGCAACTTGGGAAGTGAAGCTTTCTTT	CASSPWTGGNLGSEAFF
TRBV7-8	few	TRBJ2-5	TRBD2	TGTGCCAGCCGCACTAGCGGGGGGGCAGAGACCCAGTACTTC	CASRTSGGAETQYF
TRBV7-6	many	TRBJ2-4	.	TGTGCCAGCAGCTTAATCAGCAGGGGTCAGGGTTCAGCCAAAAACATTCAGTACTTC	CASSLISRGQGSAKNIQYF
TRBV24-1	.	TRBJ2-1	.	TGTGCCACCAGTGATCCCGGTACGGGCCCACACCATGAGCAGTTCTTC	CATSDPGTGPHHEQFF
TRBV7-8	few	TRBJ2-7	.	TGTGCCAGCTTGGTCTATCCTTCCGAGCAGTACTTC	CASLVYPSEQYF
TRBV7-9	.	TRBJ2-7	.	TGTGCCAGCAGCTTGGACAGCCGCTACGAGCAGTACTTC	CASSLDSRYEQYF
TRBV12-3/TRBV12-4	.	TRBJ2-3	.	TGTGCCAGCAGCCGTGACACACACACAGATACGCAGTATTTT	CASSRDTHTDTQYF
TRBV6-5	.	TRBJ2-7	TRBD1	TGTGCCAGCAGCCTCGACAGGGCCGAGCAGTACTTC	CASSLDRAEQYF
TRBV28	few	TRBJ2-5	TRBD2	TGTGCCAGCAGTGCCCTCGGGGGGACGGAGACCCAGTACTTC	CASSALGGTETQYF
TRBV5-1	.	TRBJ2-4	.	TGCGCCAGCAGCTTAGCGGCCGGAAACATTCAGTACTTC	CASSLAAGNIQYF
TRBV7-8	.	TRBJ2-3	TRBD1	TGTGCCAGCAGCTCGCGTCCGGGACAGGGGTTAGGACGCACAGATACGCAGTATTTT	CASSSRPGQGLGRTDTQYF
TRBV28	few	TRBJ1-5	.	TGTGCCAGCAGTTTAGGGTTTAGCAATCAGCCCCAGCATTTT	CASSLGFSNQPQHF
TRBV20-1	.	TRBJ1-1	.	TGCAGTGCTTCACGATCCGGGGCTTTCTTT	CSASRSGAFF
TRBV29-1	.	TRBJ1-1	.	TGCAGCGTTGATGGGCTCCCCATGAACACTGAAGCTTTCTTT	CSVDGLPMNTEAFF
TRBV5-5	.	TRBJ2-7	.	TGTGCCAGCAGCTTGAGTCCGGTTCCGTTCTACGAGCAGTACTTC	CASSLSPVPFYEQYF
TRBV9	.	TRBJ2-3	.	TGTGCCAGCAGCGCACTGCCTTTCTGGGCGGGGAGCCGCACAGATACGCAGTATTTT	CASSALPFWAGSRTDTQYF
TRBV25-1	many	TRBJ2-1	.	TGTGCCAGCAGTGCTCCCAGGGGCCCTACCCCAGGCTCCTACAATGAGCAGTTCTTC	CASSAPRGPTPGSYNEQFF
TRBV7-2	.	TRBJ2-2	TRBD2	TGTGCCAGCAGCTCGGGACTAGCAGGGACCGGGGAGCTGTTTTTT	CASSSGLAGTGELFF
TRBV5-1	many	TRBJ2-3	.	TGCGCCAGCAGCTTCGACAGCCCTTCTCCAGATACGCAGTATTTT	CASSFDSPSPDTQYF
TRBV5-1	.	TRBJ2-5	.	TGCGCCAGCAGCTTGTGGGGTCCCGGGGAGACCCAGTACTTC	CASSLWGPGETQYF
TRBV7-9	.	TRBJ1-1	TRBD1	TGTGCCAGCAGCACACGCAGACAGGGGAGGACTGAAGCTTTCTTT	CASSTRRQGRTEAFF
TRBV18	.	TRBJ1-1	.	TGTGCCAGCTCACCACGGGCTCTTATTGAAGCTTTCTTT	CASSPRALIEAFF
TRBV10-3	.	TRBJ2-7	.	TGTGCCATCAGTGAAGGTTCTCAGGGACGAGACGAGCAGTACTTC	CAISEGSQGRDEQYF